These 13 T cell receptor beta chains came from one sample sequenced in a study of shared clonotypes between healthy human individuals. Sequencing used immunoSEQ multiplex PCR; TCRdb keeps in-frame clones, though not all of them. Among more than 1.2 million clones listed, approximately 98.5% were seen once. Specimen: naive CD4+ T cells sorted from blood. The subset was: CD45RA+ positively selected. The source is a man under 40 in good health.

V and J are TRBV6-1 and TRBJ1-5; unclear D gene. V was pared by 1 base and J by 5 bases, with 12 bases between. The CDR3 length is 15 residues. Germline values: CDR1 MNHNS, CDR2 SASEGT. The CDR3 is CASSEGPSRDQPQHF. The CDR3 DNA is TGTGCCAGCAGTGAAGGTCCTTCTAGGGATCAGCCCCAGCATTTT.

The V and J genes are TRBV7-3 and TRBJ2-1; D gene ambiguous. Germline V gene lookup returns CDR1 SGHTA and CDR2 FQGTGA. CDR3 size: 15 residues. Deletions cut 1 base from V and 4 bases from J, with 11 bases between. The CDR3 DNA reads as TGTGCCAGCAGCTTAATACTGGAAGGGTACAATGAGCAGTTCTTC. Translation gives CASSLILEGYNEQFF. The complete variable domain, with remaining parts taken from reference TRBV7-3 and TRBJ2-1, reads GAGVSQTPSNKVTEKGKYVELRCDPISGHTALYWYRQSLGQGPEFLIYFQGTGAADDSGLPNDRFFAVRPEGSVSTLKIQRTERGDSAVYLCASSLILEGYNEQFFGPGTRLTVL.

The chain uses TRBV4-3 and TRBJ2-2; D not certain. The CDR3 covers 15 residues. Trimming left V 3 bases short and J 0 bases short, with 8 bases between. Germline V lookup: CDR1 LGHNA, CDR2 YSLEER. CDR3 DNA sequence: TGCGCCAGCAGCCAGACCCGAACGAACACCGGGGAGCTGTTTTTT. It specifies CASSQTRTNTGELFF.

The gene calls are TRBV2 and TRBJ2-7, with 7 positions matching TRBD2. J gave up 7 bases and V 4 bases, and 13 bases lay outside the gene matches. The CDR3 consists of 15 residues. The germline CDR1 and CDR2 sequences are SNHLY and FYNNEI. CDR3 amino acids: CASSVSLAARGEQYF. The CDR3 DNA reads as TGTGCCAGCAGTGTTAGTCTAGCGGCGAGAGGGGAGCAGTACTTC.

This chain joins TRBV7-2 and TRBJ1-5; D remains ambiguous. The CDR3 loop spans 15 amino acids. Trimming took off 5 bases at V and 0 bases at J, with 11 bases between the two ends. Per germline, CDR1 SGHTA and CDR2 FQGNSA. The CDR3 nucleotides are TGTGCCAGCAGCCGAGCGGGGAGTAGCAATCAGCCCCAGCATTTT. This encodes CASSRAGSSNQPQHF.

The chain uses TRBV28 and TRBJ2-3; TRBD2 aligns across 12 bases. The germline CDR1 and CDR2 sequences are MDHEN and SYDVKM. J was trimmed by 3 bases and V by 4 bases; bases with no gene match: 17. The CDR3 loop spans 20 amino acids. The chain's CDR3 is CASSYFPGKTSGSLTDTQYF. CDR3 in DNA: TGTGCCAGCAGTTATTTCCCGGGGAAGACTAGCGGGAGTTTGACAGATACGCAGTATTTT.

CDR3 nucleotides: TGTGCCAGCAGGCGGACCGGGACTAGCGGGAGAAACCTCAAGAATGAGCAGTTCTTC. This codes for CASRRTGTSGRNLKNEQFF. The chain has TRBV28 and TRBJ2-1, with 14 positions matching TRBD2. Germline CDR1 and CDR2: MDHEN and SYDVKM. This CDR3 has 19 residues. V was pared by 6 bases and J by 7 bases, with 17 bases of the junction left unmatched.

The chain is built from TRBV5-4 and TRBJ2-7, with 10 bases aligning to TRBD1. The CDR3 is 15 residues long. The ends lost 6 bases at V and 4 bases at J; junction bases unmatched: 10. Germline-derived CDR1 and CDR2 are SGHNT and YYREEE (reference sequence). CDR3 nucleotides: TGTGCCAGCACCATTAGTGGGACAGGGGTTTACGAGCAGTACTTC. It is translated as CASTISGTGVYEQYF.

The genes are TRBV4-3 and TRBJ2-5, with 11 bases identical to TRBD2. V shed 3 bases, J shed 4 bases, and the junction held 10 bases outside the gene matches. This CDR3 is 17 amino acids long. Germline-derived CDR1 and CDR2 are LGHNA and YSLEER. The CDR3 is CASSQGTSGSMGETQYF. In DNA form, the CDR3 reads TGCGCCAGCAGCCAGGGTACTAGCGGGAGTATGGGAGAGACCCAGTACTTC.

This clone occurred once. The genes are TRBV2 and TRBJ2-1; a weak D match, TRBD2 (6 bases). The V end lost 8 bases, the J end lost 4 bases, and 9 bases lay between the germline ends. CDR1 and CDR2 (germline): SNHLY, FYNNEI. The CDR3 totals 12 residues. The CDR3 nucleotides are TGTGCCAGCCGACTAGATTACAATGAGCAGTTCTTC. It codes for CASRLDYNEQFF.

The rearrangement links TRBV19 to TRBJ2-6, with D unresolved. The V gene lost 3 bases and the J gene lost 0 bases, with 9 bases spanning the gap. Germline V gives CDR1 LNHDA, CDR2 SQIVND (reference sequence). CDR3 length: 16 residues. The CDR3 DNA follows: TGTGCCAGTAGTATTTATACGGGCTCTGGGGCCAACGTCCTGACTTTC. Protein sequence: CASSIYTGSGANVLTF.

The chain employs TRBV7-9 and TRBJ2-2; 10 nucleotides align to TRBD1. The CDR3 has 18 amino acids. Germline V gives CDR1 SEHNR, CDR2 FQNEAQ (reference sequence). V lost 5 bases, J lost 5 bases, and 14 bases stayed unmatched. CDR3: CASSLLGQGVNPTGELFF. The DNA of the CDR3 is TGTGCCAGCAGCCTCCTAGGACAGGGGGTTAATCCGACCGGGGAGCTGTTTTTT.

This sequence joins TRBV9 and TRBJ2-2; D assignment may be TRBD1 or TRBD2 (5 bases each). Per germline, CDR1 SGDLS and CDR2 YYNGEE. CDR3 length: 14 residues. V lost 1 base and J 7 bases, leaving 11 bases between the germline ends. The CDR3 nucleotides are TGTGCCAGCAGCGTAACCGGGGACGGCGGGGAGCTGTTTTTT. It is translated as CASSVTGDGGELFF. Full variable domain (remainder filled in from reference TRBV9 and TRBJ2-2): DSGVTQTPKHLITATGQRVTLRCSPRSGDLSVYWYQQSLDQGLQFLIQYYNGEERAKGNILERFSAQQFPDLHSELNLSSLELGDSALYFCASSVTGDGGELFFGEGSRLTVL.